What follows is one TCR beta chain and its context. The sample is drawn from a study of blood T cell repertoires in COVID-19. In the authors' workflow: The assay estimated nucleated cells by amplifying reference gene primers. This table comes from immunoSEQ multiplex PCR, and its TCRdb copy is limited to in-frame clones, with some not included. V and J calls and clone size are those listed in that table; D and trimming were worked out from the DNA. This sample has roughly 340,000 clones; roughly 90% occur once, and the top ten carry about 7%. This CDR3 contains 15 residues. V was clipped by 4 bases and J by 4 bases; unmatched bases: 9. CDR1 is SGHRS and CDR2 is YFSETQ in the germline V gene.

The sequence was obtained from a woman in her 70s with COVID-19, enrolled during active disease. The chain carries TRBV5-1 and TRBJ1-1; 8 bases fit TRBD1. Specimen: peripheral blood. The CDR3 reads CASSIMTGETTEAFF. DNA for the CDR3: TGCGCCAGCAGCATCATGACAGGGGAGACCACTGAAGCTTTCTTT.